The rows below give T cell receptor beta chains drawn from one sample of a study of regulatory T cells in long-lasting Graves disease. TCRdb used MiXCR to reprocess the multiplex PCR reads, holding one entry per CDR3 protein. The repertoire consists of about 540,000 distinct CDR3 sequences, with about 13% occurring once and the leading ten covering over 7.5%. These data are also associated with another study on T cells in Graves' hyperthyroidism and ophthalmopathy.

The sample consisted of peripheral blood mononuclear cells (PBMCs), taken at new diagnosis, from a patient treated with antithyroid drugs. These receptors came from a man aged 30 to 45 with Graves disease. Each CDR3 is given with its conserved first and last residue. The order of the fields is D gene, clone size, V gene, J gene, CDR3 DNA, CDR3 protein. The D gene is left open where the match is weak. Clone size is shown for a subset of rows, as once, few, many or a class of expanded clone.

>TRBD1|many|TRBV25-1|TRBJ1-4
TGTGCCAGCAGTGGACAGGGGGTAGGACTCGGAGAAAAACTGTTTTTT
CASSGQGVGLGEKLFF
>TRBD2|few|TRBV20-1|TRBJ2-3
TGCAGTGCTACGTCTATTAGCGGGGATGGGACTAGCACAGATACGCAGTATTTT
CSATSISGDGTSTDTQYF
>.|many|TRBV12-3/TRBV12-4|TRBJ2-7
TGTGCCAGCAGCCTTGCCGGGAGTCCTGGCGACGAGCAGTACTTC
CASSLAGSPGDEQYF
>TRBD2|many|TRBV6-1|TRBJ2-5
TGTGCCAGCAGTCCACCTCCGGGACTAGCGAGTTTTCAAGAGACCCAGTACTTC
CASSPPPGLASFQETQYF
>TRBD1|few|TRBV18|TRBJ2-7
TGTGCCAGCTCACTCAGAACCGGGACAGGGGGCTACGAGCAGTACTTC
CASSLRTGTGGYEQYF
>.|few|TRBV3-1|TRBJ2-7
TGTGCCAGCAGCCAAAGTATGGGGAACTACGAGCAGTACTTC
CASSQSMGNYEQYF
>.|many|TRBV20-1|TRBJ2-5
TGCAGTGCTAGAGGGGGGGGCGTTCAAGAGACCCAGTACTTC
CSARGGGVQETQYF
>TRBD2|few|TRBV5-5|TRBJ2-1
TGTGCCAGCAGCTTGTTATCAAGCGGGATCGATGAGCAGTTCTTC
CASSLLSSGIDEQFF
>.|few|TRBV20-1|TRBJ2-3
TGCAGTGCTGCGCTGGGGGGAGTTGAAACAGATACGCAGTATTTT
CSAALGGVETDTQYF
>TRBD2|.|TRBV27|TRBJ2-2
TGTGCCAGCAGGGGACTAGCCTACACCGGGGAGCTGTTTTTT
CASRGLAYTGELFF
>.|many|TRBV10-3|TRBJ1-2
TGTGCCATCAGCGACGGTTGGGGGGGCGCCGACTATGGCTACACCTTC
CAISDGWGGADYGYTF
>.|.|TRBV4-1|TRBJ1-6
TGCGCCAGCAGCCTAAACCTGAACCGCGATAATTCACCCCTCCACTTT
CASSLNLNRDNSPLHF
>.|few|TRBV18|TRBJ1-1
TGTGCCAGCTCACCCCTCGTAGGGGGGAACACTGAAGCTTTCTTT
CASSPLVGGNTEAFF
>.|.|TRBV9|TRBJ1-1
TGTGCCAGCAGCGTAGGAGGGACGATGAACACTGAAGCTTTCTTT
CASSVGGTMNTEAFF
>.|.|TRBV5-4|TRBJ2-1
TGTGCCAGCAGCTTGCGGGCAGGGAGCAATGAGCAGTTCTTC
CASSLRAGSNEQFF
>TRBD2|few|TRBV29-1|TRBJ2-3
TGCAGCGTTATAGCGGGAGGGCCAGATACGCAGTATTTT
CSVIAGGPDTQYF
>.|many|TRBV19|TRBJ2-7
TGTGCCAGTAGTATACAGGCGGGCCCGTTCTCCTACGAGCAGTACTTC
CASSIQAGPFSYEQYF
>.|.|TRBV9|TRBJ1-6
TGTGCCAGCAGCCCGAATTCCGGGACTGCTAATTCACCCCTCCACTTT
CASSPNSGTANSPLHF
>.|.|TRBV5-1|TRBJ1-2
TGCGCCAGCAGCTTGGCAGGGGCGACGAACTATGGCTACACCTTC
CASSLAGATNYGYTF
>TRBD1|many|TRBV19|TRBJ1-5
TGTGCCAGTAGTATTTTCGACTCCGGGACAGGGGTTCAGCCCCAGCATTTT
CASSIFDSGTGVQPQHF
>.|.|TRBV27|TRBJ2-4
TGTGCCAGCAGTTTCTCCTCCGCACAGGGAACCAACATTCAGTACTTC
CASSFSSAQGTNIQYF
>.|many|TRBV5-1|TRBJ2-1
TGCGCCAGCAGTTCCGGGCGGGGCGACAATGAGCAGTTCTTC
CASSSGRGDNEQFF
>TRBD1|.|TRBV2|TRBJ2-7
TGTGCCAGCAGTCCAACCGGGACAGGGGGCCGGGACGAGCAGTACTTC
CASSPTGTGGRDEQYF
>.|many|TRBV12-3/TRBV12-4|TRBJ2-7
TGTGCCAGCAGCTCAAACGCTGTCGAGCAGTACTTC
CASSSNAVEQYF
>.|many|TRBV12-3/TRBV12-4|TRBJ1-1
TGTGCCAGCAGACCCGGGACAAAGAACACTGAAGCTTTCTTT
CASRPGTKNTEAFF
>TRBD2|many|TRBV2|TRBJ2-1
TGTGCCGGGCGGGGACTAGCGGGAGCAGCTGAGCAGTTCTTC
CAGRGLAGAAEQFF
>.|many|TRBV2|TRBJ2-3
TGTGCCAGCAGTGTAACGGCTAGCACAGATACGCAGTATTTT
CASSVTASTDTQYF
>.|.|TRBV5-4|TRBJ2-5
TGTGCCAGCAGCTTGGAACCGGGGCCCTACGGGACCCAGTACTTC
CASSLEPGPYGTQYF
>.|many|TRBV2|TRBJ2-2
TGTGCCAGCATCGAACGGGGCCGGGGCGGGGAGCTGTTTTTT
CASIERGRGGELFF